Presented here are 16 T cell receptor beta chains from one specimen sequenced in a study of T cell responses to AZD1222 COVID-19 vaccine. The repertoire was sequenced with immunoSEQ multiplex PCR; TCRdb's copy has only in-frame clones and lacks some. Of tens of thousands of clones listed, 75% to 95% are singletons. The input for sequencing was peripheral blood, taken 28 days after the second dose of the MenACWY control vaccine. The receptor source for this set is an adult who received the MenACWY meningococcal vaccine as a control.

This sequence joins TRBV24-1 and TRBJ1-2; no definite D call. Germline V gene data show CDR1 as KGHDR and CDR2 as SFDVKD. This CDR3 is built from 15 residues. Between the trimmed V and J ends, which lost 2 bases and 6 bases, there was a span of 15 bases. CDR3 loop: CATSDWGNGGDGYTF. Written as DNA, the CDR3 is TGTGCCACCAGTGATTGGGGTAACGGCGGTGATGGCTACACCTTC.

The rearrangement joins TRBV6-1 to TRBJ1-3; perhaps TRBD1 as D (5 bases). The V gene's germline CDR1 is MNHNS and CDR2 SASEGT. V lost 1 base to trimming and J lost 7 bases, with 14 bases between them. The CDR3 is 15 amino acids. The CDR3 sequence is CASSEGAGWRNTIYF. CDR3 DNA sequence: TGTGCCAGCAGTGAAGGTGCAGGGTGGAGGAACACCATATATTTT.

This rearrangement joins TRBV12-3 or TRBV12-4 to TRBJ1-1; D might be TRBD1 (5 bases). CDR3 length: 12 amino acids. Trimming removed 8 bases from V and 4 bases from J, with 11 bases in between. The CDR3 region has the DNA TGTGCCAGCGTTGGACAAAGCACTGAAGCTTTCTTT. Translating it yields CASVGQSTEAFF.

This chain uses TRBV29-1 with TRBJ2-1; 11 bases are a match to TRBD2. J gave up 6 bases and V 1 base, and 8 bases lay outside the gene matches. Germline V gene sequence: CDR1 SQVTM, CDR2 ANQGSEA. This CDR3 has 16 residues. The CDR3 bases are TGCAGCGTTGAAGCGCCTCCCGGGACTAGCGGCAATGAGCAGTTCTTC. Translated, it gives CSVEAPPGTSGNEQFF.

V is TRBV19 and J is TRBJ2-3; D is ambiguous. Germline-derived CDR1 and CDR2 are LNHDA and SQIVND (reference sequence). V was cut by 3 bases and J by 0 bases, with 7 bases left in between. CDR3 size: 14 residues. The CDR3 loop reads CASSITGSTDTQYF. The CDR3 nucleotides are TGTGCCAGTAGTATTACCGGGAGCACAGATACGCAGTATTTT. Full variable domain (outside the CDR3, taken from reference TRBV19 and TRBJ2-3): DGGITQSPKYLFRKEGQNVTLSCEQNLNHDAMYWYRQDPGQGLRLIYYSQIVNDFQKGDIAEGYSVSREKKESFPLTVTSAQKNPTAFYLCASSITGSTDTQYFGPGTRLTVL.

By sample fraction, this clone is medium-sized. The J gene is TRBJ2-1, the V gene TRBV19; possible D gene TRBD2, 6 bases. Germline loops: CDR1 LNHDA, CDR2 SQIVND (reference sequence). The length of the CDR3 is 14 residues. V lost 6 bases to trimming and J lost 4 bases, with 13 bases between them. The CDR3 sequence is CASRPGTGYNEQFF. The CDR3 nucleotides are TGTGCCAGTAGACCCGGGACTGGATACAATGAGCAGTTCTTC.

This chain links TRBV5-6 with TRBJ2-7, with D unclear. Germline CDR1 SGHDT, CDR2 YYEEEE. This CDR3 is 13 amino acids long. Trimming took 0 bases from V and 4 from J, leaving 8 bases between them. CDR3 protein: CASSLVTLYEQYF. The DNA of the CDR3 is TGTGCCAGCAGCTTGGTTACCCTTTACGAGCAGTACTTC.

V and J are TRBV19 and TRBJ2-7, with 12 bases matching TRBD2. The CDR3 is 16 residues long. Germline values: CDR1 LNHDA, CDR2 SQIVND (reference sequence). Trimming cost V 1 base and J 2 bases; bases outside gene matches: 3. The CDR3 protein is CASSIGLAGAPYEQYF. The CDR3 DNA follows: TGTGCCAGTAGTATAGGACTAGCGGGAGCTCCCTACGAGCAGTACTTC.

This chain connects TRBV6-6 to TRBJ2-1, with D possibly called TRBD1 or TRBD2 (5 bases each). V was trimmed by 0 bases and J by 6 bases, leaving 15 bases between them. Germline CDR1 reads MNHNY; CDR2 reads SVGAGI (reference sequence). This CDR3 has 16 residues. The CDR3 sequence is CASSYSLGEGPNEQFF. The CDR3 DNA reads as TGTGCCAGCAGTTACTCATTGGGAGAGGGGCCCAATGAGCAGTTCTTC.

This clone was observed once. The rearrangement uses TRBV6-5 and TRBJ1-3; perhaps TRBD1 as D (5 bases). There are 16 residues in the CDR3. V was cut by 0 bases and J by 2 bases, with 11 bases left in between. CDR1 and CDR2 from the germline V gene are MNHEY and SVGAGI. Here the CDR3 DNA reads TGTGCCAGCAGTTACTCACAGGCCCTCCCTGGAAACACCATATATTTT. Translated: CASSYSQALPGNTIYF.

The chain uses TRBV9 and TRBJ2-6, with 7 bases that match TRBD2. This CDR3 has 17 amino acids. The J segment lost 1 base and the V segment lost 0 bases, leaving 4 bases of the junction unmatched. The germline CDR1 and CDR2 sequences are SGDLS and YYNGEE. The DNA for the CDR3 is TGTGCCAGCAGCGTAGCCCAGGGACTATCTGGGGCCAACGTCCTGACTTTC. Its translation: CASSVAQGLSGANVLTF.

The chain combines TRBV9 with TRBJ1-5; D gene unclear. V lost 0 bases to trimming and J lost 3 bases, with 4 bases between them. Germline assignment: CDR1 SGDLS and CDR2 YYNGEE. This CDR3 contains 13 residues. As DNA, the CDR3 is TGTGCCAGCAGCGTAGCCTTCAATCAGCCCCAGCATTTT. Its translation: CASSVAFNQPQHF. Filled out from reference TRBV9 and TRBJ1-5, the complete variable domain reads DSGVTQTPKHLITATGQRVTLRCSPRSGDLSVYWYQQSLDQGLQFLIQYYNGEERAKGNILERFSAQQFPDLHSELNLSSLELGDSALYFCASSVAFNQPQHFGDGTRLSIL.

The chain employs TRBV2 and TRBJ2-3, with D unclear. The CDR3 spans 11 residues. V lost 11 bases, J lost 5 bases, and 11 bases lay in between. Germline loops: CDR1 SNHLY, CDR2 FYNNEI. The CDR3 DNA reads as TGTGCCTCCTCAGGTGGAGATACGCAGTATTTT. It yields the protein CASSGGDTQYF.

This chain connects TRBV13 to TRBJ1-5; no firm D call. V was trimmed by 0 bases and J by 2 bases, leaving 5 bases between them. The germline V gene has CDR1 PRHDT and CDR2 FYEKMQ (reference sequence). This CDR3 comprises 14 residues. The CDR3 sequence is CASSLGGGNQPQHF. The DNA for the CDR3 is TGTGCCAGCAGCTTAGGCGGGGGCAATCAGCCCCAGCATTTT. The full variable domain, its missing parts supplied by reference TRBV13 and TRBJ1-5, is AAGVIQSPRHLIKEKRETATLKCYPIPRHDTVYWYQQGPGQDPQFLISFYEKMQSDKGSIPDRFSAQQFSDYHSELNMSSLELGDSALYFCASSLGGGNQPQHFGDGTRLSIL.

V gene TRBV9 combines with J gene TRBJ1-5, with 7 nucleotides matching TRBD1. The CDR3 covers 16 residues. J lost 0 bases, V lost 3 bases, and 6 bases had no gene match. Germline V lookup: CDR1 SGDLS, CDR2 YYNGEE. CDR3 in amino acids: CASSERDSYSNQPQHF. The CDR3 region has the DNA TGTGCCAGCAGCGAGAGGGACAGCTATAGCAATCAGCCCCAGCATTTT.

The V and J genes are TRBV5-4 and TRBJ2-2, with D perhaps matching TRBD2 (5 bases). The CDR3 is 12 residues long. The V end lost 2 bases, the J end lost 8 bases, and 7 bases lay between the germline ends. Germline lookup yields CDR1 SGHNT and CDR2 YYREEE (reference sequence). CDR3 in DNA: TGTGCCAGCAGCTTTCGGGGTGGGGAGCTGTTTTTT. It translates to CASSFRGGELFF. Looking up the rest from reference TRBV5-4 and TRBJ2-2 gives the full variable domain: ETGVTQSPTHLIKTRGQQVTLRCSSQSGHNTVSWYQQALGQGPQFIFQYYREEENGRGNFPPRFSGLQFPNYSSELNVNALELDDSALYLCASSFRGGELFFGEGSRLTVL.